A single sample gave rise to the 21 T cell receptor beta chains below, sequenced in a study of T cell changes during pregnancy in multiple sclerosis. Produced via immunoSEQ multiplex PCR; TCRdb's table is partial and in-frame only. The sample has nearly 110,000 clones, roughly nine tenths seen once. The specimen was peripheral blood, collected before pregnancy. These receptors all come from a female donor with multiple sclerosis, enrolled in a pregnancy study.

The rearrangement uses TRBV2 and TRBJ1-6; D remains ambiguous. The germline V and J ends were trimmed by 7 bases and 6 bases, with 16 bases remaining between them. The CDR3 runs 15 residues. The germline gives CDR1 SNHLY, CDR2 FYNNEI. CDR3 protein: CASTELRWSNSPLHF. In DNA, the CDR3 is TGTGCCAGCACCGAACTGCGGTGGAGTAATTCACCCCTCCACTTT.

This clone was seen more than once but under ten times. The rearrangement links TRBV2 to TRBJ1-6; no clear D. This CDR3 is built from 14 residues. V dropped 4 bases and J dropped 4 bases, with 8 bases sitting between them. Germline CDR1 reads SNHLY; CDR2 reads FYNNEI. In nucleotides, the CDR3 is TGTGCCAGCAGTGTTCAAGCATATAATTCACCCCTCCACTTT. This encodes CASSVQAYNSPLHF.

The chain links TRBV6-5 to TRBJ1-6; 8 nucleotides line up with TRBD1. The trim removed 3 bases at V and 7 bases at J, leaving 2 bases unmatched. Germline V lookup: CDR1 MNHEY, CDR2 SVGAGI. The CDR3 has 14 residues. The CDR3 protein is CASSYDRGNSPLHF. The CDR3 DNA reads as TGTGCCAGCAGTTATGACAGGGGAAATTCACCCCTCCACTTT.

V usage is TRBV25-1 and J usage is TRBJ2-2; 7 nucleotides line up with TRBD1. Trimming cost V 6 bases and J 2 bases; bases outside gene matches: 6. This CDR3 has 15 residues. Germline V CDR1 and CDR2: MGHDK, SYGVNS. The CDR3 nucleotides read TGTGCCAGCAGGACGACAGGGTTTAACACCGGGGAGCTGTTTTTT. This translates into CASRTTGFNTGELFF.

The rearrangement uses TRBV6-1 and TRBJ1-2; weak D call: TRBD1 (6 bases). There are 15 residues in the CDR3. V was shortened by 6 bases and J by 5 bases, with 19 bases between the two germline ends. Per the germline V gene, CDR1 is MNHNS and CDR2 is SASEGT. CDR3 sequence (DNA): TGTGCCAGCAGGGCGGACAGTCAGCCGTATTATGGCTACACCTTC. Translation: CASRADSQPYYGYTF.

The genes are TRBV7-2 and TRBJ2-7, with 16 positions matching TRBD2. Looked up from germline, CDR1 is SGHTA and CDR2 is FQGNSA. Trimming took 0 bases from V and 4 from J; bases not matched to a gene: 6. The CDR3 has 18 amino acids. In DNA form, the CDR3 reads TGTGCCAGCAGCTTAGCCGGGACTAGCGGGAGGGCCCGTTACGAGCAGTACTTC. This gives the protein CASSLAGTSGRARYEQYF. Together with reference TRBV7-2 and TRBJ2-7, the CDR3 gives the full variable domain: GAGVSQSPSNKVTEKGKDVELRCDPISGHTALYWYRQSLGQGLEFLIYFQGNSAPDKSGLPSDRFSAERTGGSVSTLTIQRTQQEDSAVYLCASSLAGTSGRARYEQYFGPGTRLTVT.

The chain recombines TRBV6-5 with TRBJ2-7, with TRBD1 matching over 8 bases. This CDR3 spans 14 amino acids. The V segment lost 0 bases and the J segment 4 bases; nucleotides outside the gene matches: 2. Germline loops: CDR1 MNHEY, CDR2 SVGAGI. CDR3 bases: TGTGCCAGCAGTTACTCGCAGGGGGCGTACGAGCAGTACTTC. Its protein is CASSYSQGAYEQYF.

V usage is TRBV18 and J usage is TRBJ2-1, with D tentatively TRBD2 (6 bases). The germline V gene encodes CDR1 KGHSH and CDR2 LQKENI. The CDR3 totals 15 residues. Trimming stripped 2 bases from V and 5 bases from J, with 13 bases between. The CDR3 is CASSPWTKANNEQFF. The DNA for the CDR3 is TGTGCCAGCTCACCATGGACTAAAGCCAACAATGAGCAGTTCTTC.

The rearrangement links TRBV19 to TRBJ1-5; TRBD1 might be the D (6 bases). There are 16 residues in the CDR3. V was clipped by 3 bases and J by 2 bases, with 14 bases between them. The germline V gene has CDR1 LNHDA and CDR2 SQIVND (reference sequence). This CDR3 is CASSILQGSGNQPQHF. The CDR3 DNA reads TGTGCCAGTAGTATTCTACAGGGAAGTGGCAATCAGCCCCAGCATTTT.

The rearrangement links TRBV18 to TRBJ1-4; 7 bases map to TRBD1. The V gene end was trimmed by 6 bases and the J gene end by 5 bases; junction bases not matched to a gene: 3. Germline assignment: CDR1 KGHSH and CDR2 LQKENI. This CDR3 has 13 residues. This CDR3 reads CASSRGYNEKLFF. As DNA, the CDR3 is TGTGCCAGCTCCAGGGGGTACAATGAAAAACTGTTTTTT.

This chain uses TRBV4-1 with TRBJ2-7; 7 nucleotides match TRBD1. The CDR3 spans 15 residues. Germline CDR1 MGHRA, CDR2 YSYEKL. The ends lost 4 bases at V and 2 bases at J; junction bases unmatched: 8. CDR3 sequence (DNA): TGCGCCAGCAGCCGACCCGACAGGGAGACCTACGAGCAGTACTTC. Residues: CASSRPDRETYEQYF.

The chain uses TRBV5-1 and TRBJ2-5; D is possibly TRBD2 (6 bases). CDR1 is SGHRS and CDR2 is YFSETQ in the germline V gene. This CDR3 is 17 amino acids long. Trimming left V 2 bases short and J 5 bases short, with 22 bases between. The DNA for the CDR3 is TGCGCCAGCAGCTTCCGAGGGGACTGGAACGACAAGGAGACCCAGTACTTC. Translation: CASSFRGDWNDKETQYF.

The chain is built from TRBV5-5 and TRBJ2-7, with D perhaps matching TRBD2 (6 bases). The CDR3 spans 16 residues. CDR1 is SGHKS, CDR2 YYEKEE, per germline (reference sequence). The germline V and J ends were trimmed by 5 bases and 3 bases, with 21 bases remaining between them. The CDR3 DNA follows: TGTGCCAGCAGTATCCGGGACGGAGGGACCTTCTACGAGCAGTACTTC. This gives the protein CASSIRDGGTFYEQYF.

The rearrangement links TRBV9 to TRBJ2-7; D is possibly TRBD2 (6 bases). This CDR3 has 16 residues. In germline, CDR1 is SGDLS, CDR2 YYNGEE. V was cut by 2 bases and J by 3 bases, with 18 bases left in between. The chain's CDR3 is CASSVGGTGNVYEQYF. CDR3 DNA: TGTGCCAGCAGCGTGGGCGGGACGGGAAACGTCTACGAGCAGTACTTC.

The chain joins TRBV7-9 to TRBJ2-1; 8 bases align to TRBD1. The junction had 8 bases not matched to a gene; V was cut back by 3 bases and J by 7 bases. This CDR3 contains 15 residues. Per germline, CDR1 SEHNR and CDR2 FQNEAQ (reference sequence). The CDR3 protein is CASSFGQGARNEQFF. The CDR3 DNA reads TGTGCCAGCAGCTTTGGGCAGGGGGCACGGAATGAGCAGTTCTTC.

The J gene is TRBJ2-7, the V gene TRBV6-1, with 9 bases identical to TRBD1. The trim removed 7 bases at V and 4 bases at J, leaving 5 bases unmatched. Germline lookup yields CDR1 MNHNS and CDR2 SASEGT. CDR3 size: 13 residues. The CDR3 is CASITGGVYEQYF. CDR3 DNA sequence: TGTGCCAGCATAACAGGGGGCGTTTACGAGCAGTACTTC.

This clone was observed a single time. The rearrangement links TRBV2 to TRBJ1-1, with D perhaps TRBD1 (6 bases). Germline V gene sequence: CDR1 SNHLY, CDR2 FYNNEI. This CDR3 has 12 residues. V lost 8 bases, J lost 4 bases, and 11 bases lay in between. CDR3 protein: CASEGGGTEAFF. The CDR3 DNA sequence: TGTGCCAGCGAGGGAGGGGGCACTGAAGCTTTCTTT.

This clone was detected once. The chain has TRBV5-4 and TRBJ1-3; no clear D. Trimming removed 3 bases from V and 0 bases from J, with 7 bases in between. The germline gives CDR1 SGHNT, CDR2 YYREEE (reference sequence). The CDR3 is 14 amino acids. CDR3 protein: CASSSGYSGNTIYF. The CDR3 region has the DNA TGTGCCAGCAGCTCGGGATACTCTGGAAACACCATATATTTT.

The chain links TRBV6-6 to TRBJ1-1; unclear D gene. The CDR3 is 14 amino acids. The germline V and J ends were trimmed by 0 bases and 9 bases, with 14 bases remaining between them. Germline V gene data show CDR1 as MNHNY and CDR2 as SVGAGI (reference sequence). The CDR3 sequence: CASSYSSGFLKAFF. DNA of the CDR3: TGTGCCAGCAGTTACTCGTCGGGGTTCCTCAAAGCTTTCTTT.

J is TRBJ2-3 and V is TRBV10-3; 7 bases line up with TRBD2. V shed 8 bases, J shed 0 bases, and the junction held 2 bases outside the gene matches. This CDR3 contains 13 residues. Germline V gene lookup returns CDR1 ENHRY and CDR2 SYGVKD. The CDR3: CAIRLASTDTQYF. The CDR3 region has the DNA TGTGCCATCCGACTAGCTAGCACAGATACGCAGTATTTT.

Only a few counts were recorded for this clone. J is TRBJ1-6 and V is TRBV28; D not certain. Trimming stripped 8 bases from V and 3 bases from J, with 11 bases between. Germline lookup yields CDR1 MDHEN and CDR2 SYDVKM. There are 14 residues in the CDR3. The CDR3 DNA reads as TGTGCCAGCTCAGTCACTATCTATAATTCACCCCTCCACTTT. Its protein is CASSVTIYNSPLHF. The full variable domain, its missing parts supplied by reference TRBV28 and TRBJ1-6, is DVKVTQSSRYLVKRTGEKVFLECVQDMDHENMFWYRQDPGLGLRLIYFSYDVKMKEKGDIPEGYSVSREKKERFSLILESASTNQTSMYLCASSVTIYNSPLHFGNGTRLTVT.